These 8 T cell receptor beta chains came from one sample sequenced in a study of technical replicates of blood from a few donors. Sequencing used immunoSEQ multiplex PCR; TCRdb keeps in-frame clones, though not all of them. Of roughly 68,000 clones in the sample, about 87% are singletons; the top ten hold 4.5% to 5.5%. Sequences were obtained from PBMCs. Receptors originate from a human donor in good health. Some clones in this sample may be carry-over from other donors' samples.

The chain links TRBV21-1 to TRBJ2-7; the table's D call, TRBD2, has no DNA check behind it. TRBV21-1 constitutes a pseudogene. The CDR3 has 16 residues. Written as DNA, the CDR3 is TGTGCCAGCAGCAACTCTAGCGGGAGTGGATTGGACGAGCAGTACTTC. The encoded protein is CASSNSSGSGLDEQYF.

This chain connects TRBV9 to TRBJ1-6; D unresolved. CDR1 is SGDLS and CDR2 is YYNGEE in the germline V gene. The V gene lost 0 bases and the J gene lost 0 bases, with 10 bases spanning the gap. The CDR3 has 17 residues. DNA for the CDR3: TGTGCCAGCAGCGTAGCTCCGCTGAGCTCCTATAATTCACCCCTCCACTTT. Its protein product is CASSVAPLSSYNSPLHF.

This chain links TRBV5-4 with TRBJ1-2; 10 bases are shared with TRBD1. This CDR3 has 16 residues. Unmatched junction bases numbered 10, after V lost 4 bases and J lost 4 bases. CDR1 and CDR2 (germline): SGHNT, YYREEE (reference sequence). CDR3 loop: CASSQPGQGTGYGYTF. The DNA for the CDR3 is TGTGCCAGCAGCCAGCCGGGACAGGGGACCGGCTATGGCTACACCTTC. The complete variable domain, with remaining parts taken from reference TRBV5-4 and TRBJ1-2, reads ETGVTQSPTHLIKTRGQQVTLRCSSQSGHNTVSWYQQALGQGPQFIFQYYREEENGRGNFPPRFSGLQFPNYSSELNVNALELDDSALYLCASSQPGQGTGYGYTFGSGTRLTVV.

This clone was found a few times. CDR3 sequence reads: CASSEGTSGIYEQYF. CDR3 DNA: TGTGCCAGCAGTGAAGGGACTAGCGGTATCTACGAGCAGTACTTC. This chain joins TRBV6-1 and TRBJ2-7, with TRBD2 matching over 10 bases. The V gene end was trimmed by 1 base and the J gene end by 3 bases; junction bases not matched to a gene: 3. In germline, CDR1 is MNHNS, CDR2 SASEGT. This CDR3 region has 15 residues.

The J gene is TRBJ1-5, the V gene TRBV6-1; D possibly corresponds to TRBD1 (6 bases). The CDR3 totals 13 residues. V was pared by 3 bases and J by 15 bases, with 18 bases between. Germline lookup yields CDR1 MNHNS and CDR2 SASEGT. The CDR3 loop reads CASSDSWDTFLHF. CDR3 nucleotide sequence: TGTGCCAGCAGTGATTCATGGGACACCTTTTTGCATTTT.

The chain uses TRBV20-1 and TRBJ2-4, with D hard to call. Germline V gene sequence: CDR1 DFQATT, CDR2 SNEGSKA (reference sequence). Deletions cut 3 bases from V and 7 bases from J, with 7 bases between. This CDR3 is built from 11 residues. The CDR3 DNA sequence: TGCAGTGCTAGTTTCCGGAACATTCAGTACTTC. Protein sequence: CSASFRNIQYF.

The chain recombines TRBV7-9 with TRBJ1-4; 7 positions agree with TRBD1. J gave up 5 bases and V 7 bases, and 4 bases lay outside the gene matches. The CDR3 length is 13 residues. In germline, CDR1 is SEHNR, CDR2 FQNEAQ (reference sequence). CDR3 loop: CASNRGLNEKLFF. In DNA form, the CDR3 reads TGTGCCAGCAACAGGGGCCTAAATGAAAAACTGTTTTTT.

CDR3 in DNA: TGTGCCAGCAGTCGGACTAGCTACAATGAGCAGTTCTTC. It codes for CASSRTSYNEQFF. The chain uses TRBV6-4 and TRBJ2-1; 7 bases match TRBD2. In germline, CDR1 is MRHNA, CDR2 SNTAGT. V trimming: 5 bases; J trimming: 3 bases; junction bases outside the gene matches: 1. This CDR3 spans 13 amino acids.